This passage covers 28 T cell receptor beta chains from one sample sequenced in a study of response to subunit inactivated influenza vaccine. In TCRdb, the RT-PCR reads were re-called with MiXCR into one record per CDR3 protein. The sample shows approximately 530,000 distinct CDR3 sequences, 6% to 9% of them seen only once. Sequenced here: PBMCs from blood, sampled 23 months after vaccination. These receptors were collected from a man aged 45 to 75 who received an inactivated influenza vaccine.

In this sample, this clonotype turned up a few times. The V gene is TRBV24-1, the J gene TRBJ2-7; no clear D gene. Germline values: CDR1 KGHDR, CDR2 SFDVKD. Trimming removed 3 bases from V and 3 bases from J, with 5 bases in between. There are 12 residues in the CDR3. DNA for the CDR3: TGTGCCACCAGTGATGCCGTCTACGAGCAGTACTTC. It translates to CATSDAVYEQYF.

The CDR3 DNA is TGCGCCAGCAGCCAAGATATCCGAAGGACAGGGGATGAGCAGTTCTTC. Amino acids: CASSQDIRRTGDEQFF. The chain carries TRBV4-3 and TRBJ2-1; 9 bases fit TRBD1. V trimming: 0 bases; J trimming: 8 bases; junction bases outside the gene matches: 8. The CDR3 totals 16 residues. CDR1 and CDR2 from the germline V gene are LGHNA and YSLEER.

This clonotype was seen ten or more times. The chain carries TRBV27 and TRBJ2-7; D gene ambiguous. V dropped 4 bases and J dropped 3 bases, with 10 bases sitting between them. The CDR3 is made up of 13 amino acids. Germline loops: CDR1 MNHEY, CDR2 SMNVEV (reference sequence). Here the CDR3 DNA reads TGTGCCAGCAGTTATCCGGGCGACTACGAGCAGTACTTC. Translated: CASSYPGDYEQYF.

The V and J genes are TRBV4-2 and TRBJ1-1; D is uncertain. The CDR3 has 14 residues. Germline CDR1 is LGHNA and CDR2 is YNFKEQ. V was pared by 5 bases and J by 0 bases, with 10 bases between. The CDR3 sequence: CASSTYGMNTEAFF. Written as DNA, the CDR3 is TGTGCCAGCAGCACATATGGCATGAACACTGAAGCTTTCTTT.

This clonotype was counted many times. The V and J genes are TRBV11-2 and TRBJ2-7; D may match TRBD1 or TRBD2 (5 bases each). Germline assignment: CDR1 SGHAT and CDR2 FQNNGV. V shed 6 bases and J shed 2 bases, with 14 bases lying between them. This CDR3 comprises 14 residues. The CDR3: CASSPGTVAYEQYF. The CDR3 DNA reads as TGTGCCAGCAGTCCCGGGACGGTAGCCTACGAGCAGTACTTC. Complete variable domain (other parts from reference TRBV11-2 and TRBJ2-7): EAGVAQSPRYKIIEKRQSVAFWCNPISGHATLYWYQQILGQGPKLLIQFQNNGVVDDSQLPKDRFSAERLKGVDSTLKIQPAKLEDSAVYLCASSPGTVAYEQYFGPGTRLTVT.

A few counts support this clonotype. The chain uses TRBV7-9 and TRBJ1-4; no definite D call. Looked up from germline, CDR1 is SEHNR and CDR2 is FQNEAQ (reference sequence). V lost 4 bases and J lost 7, with 16 bases in between. The CDR3 consists of 15 residues. The CDR3 nucleotides read TGTGCCAGCAGCTCCCAAGCCGGGTTGGGTGAAAAACTGTTTTTT. This gives the protein CASSSQAGLGEKLFF.

This clonotype was counted many times. J is TRBJ2-1 and V is TRBV24-1; D perhaps matches TRBD2 (7 bases). Germline CDR1 and CDR2: KGHDR and SFDVKD. V dropped 1 base and J dropped 7 bases, with 10 bases sitting between them. CDR3 length equals 14 residues. CDR3 protein: CATSDLGGANEQFF. In nucleotides, the CDR3 is TGTGCCACCAGTGATTTAGGGGGGGCGAATGAGCAGTTCTTC.

DNA of the CDR3: TGCAGTCCCCGCGACCTCCGCGGTCCCTACAATGAGCAGTTCTTC. Its translation: CSPRDLRGPYNEQFF. The chain links TRBV20-1 to TRBJ2-1; D remains ambiguous. Between the trimmed V and J ends, which lost 8 bases and 2 bases, there was a span of 19 bases. Germline-derived CDR1 and CDR2 are DFQATT and SNEGSKA (reference sequence). The CDR3 is 15 amino acids.

In its sample, this clonotype was seen many times. The CDR3 region is CSATQADRVQPQHF. Here the CDR3 DNA reads TGCAGTGCCACCCAAGCCGACAGGGTTCAGCCCCAGCATTTT. The V gene is TRBV20-1, the J gene TRBJ1-5; 7 nucleotides match TRBD1. Germline V CDR1 and CDR2: DFQATT, SNEGSKA (reference sequence). The trim removed 6 bases at V and 6 bases at J, leaving 11 bases unmatched. The CDR3 has 14 amino acids.

This clonotype was seen many times. CDR3 sequence (DNA): TGTGCCAGCAGTTTAAAGACGGACTATGGCTACACCTTC. It translates to CASSLKTDYGYTF. V and J are TRBV12-3 or TRBV12-4 and TRBJ1-2; no firm D call. The CDR3 spans 13 residues. Trimming removed 2 bases from V and 3 bases from J, with 7 bases in between.

This clonotype has a handful of counts. The chain joins TRBV5-1 to TRBJ2-3; 7 positions match TRBD2. This CDR3 has 14 residues. Germline loops: CDR1 SGHRS, CDR2 YFSETQ. The ends lost 4 bases at V and 6 bases at J; junction bases unmatched: 8. CDR3 sequence reads: CASSGGLGSDTQYF. Written as DNA, the CDR3 is TGCGCCAGCAGCGGAGGACTAGGGTCGGATACGCAGTATTTT.

The V call is TRBV10-3, the J call TRBJ2-7, with TRBD2 identical over 9 bases. V shed 0 bases and J 2 bases; nucleotides not matched to a gene: 5. Germline assignment: CDR1 ENHRY and CDR2 SYGVKD. CDR3 size: 16 residues. The CDR3 reads CAISESGRGGTYEQYF. In DNA form, the CDR3 reads TGTGCCATCAGTGAGTCGGGGCGGGGGGGAACCTACGAGCAGTACTTC.

This clonotype turned up a few times. This chain links TRBV7-9 with TRBJ1-2, with 9 bases matching TRBD1. The CDR3 is 14 residues long. The V and J ends lost 2 bases and 8 bases, in that order; junction bases with no gene match: 6. CDR1 and CDR2 (germline): SEHNR, FQNEAQ (reference sequence). In DNA, the CDR3 is TGTGCCAGCAGCTTAACGGGACAGGGTCGAGGCTACACCTTC. Amino acid sequence: CASSLTGQGRGYTF.

The table lists this clonotype with many counts. V and J are TRBV24-1 and TRBJ1-5; the D gene is possibly TRBD1 (5 bases). CDR1 KGHDR and CDR2 SFDVKD come from the germline V gene. Trimming shortened V by 4 bases and J by 0 bases, and 9 bases separated the two germline ends. The CDR3 sequence is 15 residues long. DNA of the CDR3: TGTGCCACCAGTGAGGGACCGTATAGCAATCAGCCCCAGCATTTT. Protein: CATSEGPYSNQPQHF.

There are many counts of this clonotype. V gene TRBV18 combines with J gene TRBJ1-6; a weak D match, TRBD1 (5 bases). This CDR3 has 16 amino acids. CDR1 and CDR2 (germline): KGHSH, LQKENI. The V end was cut by 3 bases, the J end by 7 bases, with 16 bases between. This CDR3 is CASSPPVRGPNSPLHF. CDR3 DNA sequence: TGTGCCAGCTCACCGCCTGTCCGGGGCCCAAATTCACCCCTCCACTTT.

In this sample, this clonotype turned up a few times. This rearrangement joins TRBV7-2 to TRBJ2-3; a possible D gene is TRBD2 (6 bases). This CDR3 spans 12 amino acids. Trimming took off 8 bases at V and 9 bases at J, with 15 bases between the two ends. Germline V gene data show CDR1 as SGHTA and CDR2 as FQGNSA. Here the CDR3 reads CASSLGRGTQYF. The CDR3 DNA reads TGTGCCAGCTCCCTAGGGCGGGGAACGCAGTATTTT.

This clonotype showed up just a few times. The rearrangement links TRBV5-1 to TRBJ2-7; 10 bases line up with TRBD1. V shed 0 bases, J shed 3 bases, and the junction held 3 bases outside the gene matches. Germline V CDR1 and CDR2: SGHRS, YFSETQ. CDR3 length: 15 residues. The CDR3 DNA reads as TGCGCCAGCAGCTTGGCGACAGGGGGCTTCTACGAGCAGTACTTC. It yields the protein CASSLATGGFYEQYF. The full variable domain, completed using reference TRBV5-1 and TRBJ2-7, is KAGVTQTPRYLIKTRGQQVTLSCSPISGHRSVSWYQQTPGQGLQFLFEYFSETQRNKGNFPGRFSGRQFSNSRSEMNVSTLELGDSALYLCASSLATGGFYEQYFGPGTRLTVT.

This clonotype occurred many times. V gene TRBV27 combines with J gene TRBJ2-3; possible D gene TRBD2, 5 bases. The CDR3 covers 13 residues. V lost 5 bases and J lost 2, with 8 bases in between. CDR1 and CDR2 (germline): MNHEY, SMNVEV (reference sequence). CDR3 protein: CASSLGNTDTQYF. In nucleotides, the CDR3 is TGTGCCAGCAGTCTCGGGAACACAGATACGCAGTATTTT.

V and J are TRBV4-3 and TRBJ2-2; maybe TRBD2 (6 bases). Trimming removed 5 bases at V and 6 bases at J, with 19 bases between. Germline CDR1 is LGHNA and CDR2 is YSLEER. This CDR3 is 16 amino acids long. The CDR3 nucleotides read TGCGCCAGCAGCATTTTCCCGGGAGTGAGGTCCGGGGAGCTGTTTTTT. Translated: CASSIFPGVRSGELFF.

This clonotype was recorded a few times. The genes are TRBV29-1 and TRBJ2-5; D is unclear. Trimming took off 5 bases at V and 5 bases at J, with 9 bases between the two ends. The germline V gene has CDR1 SQVTM and CDR2 ANQGSEA. The CDR3 runs 11 residues. The CDR3: CSVRAAETQYF. CDR3 sequence (DNA): TGCAGCGTTAGGGCGGCGGAGACCCAGTACTTC.

The chain joins TRBV14 to TRBJ2-5; TRBD1 agrees at 7 bases. CDR1 is SGHDN, CDR2 FVKESK, per germline. The CDR3 length is 16 residues. Trimming cost V 3 bases and J 2 bases; bases outside gene matches: 9. CDR3 region: CASSQRGQLIQETQYF. The CDR3 region has the DNA TGTGCCAGCAGCCAGAGGGGACAGTTAATTCAAGAGACCCAGTACTTC.

Of note for this clonotype: This may arise from a read error, as a much more abundant clone is one base away. The V gene is TRBV5-1, the J gene TRBJ1-2, with TRBD1 matching over 8 bases. The V and J ends lost 4 bases and 1 base, in that order; junction bases with no gene match: 3. Germline V gene lookup returns CDR1 SGHRS and CDR2 YFSETQ. CDR3 size: 14 residues. The CDR3 loop reads CASSPDRDNYGYTF. DNA of the CDR3: TGCGCCAGCAGCCCGGACAGGGATAACTATGGCTACACCTTC.

This rearrangement joins TRBV6-1 to TRBJ2-1, with 10 bases lining up with TRBD1. The CDR3 sequence is 18 residues long. Germline loops: CDR1 MNHNS, CDR2 SASEGT. V dropped 3 bases and J dropped 8; count of bases not matched to a gene: 16. DNA of the CDR3: TGTGCCAGCAGTGACCACAGAAAACCGGGACAGGGGTCGCATGAGCAGTTCTTC. Amino acids: CASSDHRKPGQGSHEQFF.

This clonotype has just a few counts. The genes are TRBV4-2 and TRBJ1-1; D ambiguous. In germline, CDR1 is LGHNA, CDR2 YNFKEQ. This CDR3 contains 15 residues. V shed 0 bases and J shed 1 base, with 9 bases lying between them. This chain's CDR3 is CASSQDWPRNTEAFF. CDR3 nucleotides: TGTGCCAGCAGCCAAGATTGGCCAAGGAACACTGAAGCTTTCTTT.

The chain combines TRBV5-1 with TRBJ1-2; D possibly corresponds to TRBD1 (5 bases). The CDR3 consists of 13 residues. Trimming shortened V by 0 bases and J by 4 bases, and 7 bases separated the two germline ends. Germline V gene lookup returns CDR1 SGHRS and CDR2 YFSETQ. This CDR3 is CASSLGQSYGYTF. The CDR3 DNA sequence: TGCGCCAGCAGCTTGGGACAGTCCTATGGCTACACCTTC.

This clonotype came up a few times. This chain uses TRBV28 with TRBJ1-5; D is possibly TRBD1 (5 bases). Between the trimmed V and J ends, which lost 10 bases and 2 bases, there was a span of 12 bases. The CDR3 is 13 residues long. Germline V gene data show CDR1 as MDHEN and CDR2 as SYDVKM. CDR3 loop: CATNGGGNQPQHF. The DNA for the CDR3 is TGTGCCACCAATGGGGGGGGCAATCAGCCCCAGCATTTT.

This clonotype was seen more than once but under ten times. V is TRBV6-2 or TRBV6-3 and J is TRBJ1-5, with a possible D match to TRBD1 (6 bases). Trimming shortened V by 5 bases and J by 1 base, and 12 bases separated the two germline ends. CDR3 size: 15 residues. Germline V gives CDR1 MNHEY, CDR2 SVGEGT. The CDR3 region has the DNA TGTGCCAGCAGTAACCTACAGGGAAGCAATCAGCCCCAGCATTTT. Translation gives CASSNLQGSNQPQHF.

This clonotype has just a few counts. This chain joins TRBV11-2 and TRBJ2-7; 7 bases are a match to TRBD2. The CDR3 has 16 amino acids. The ends lost 1 base at V and 3 bases at J; junction bases unmatched: 9. Germline loops: CDR1 SGHAT, CDR2 FQNNGV. In nucleotides, the CDR3 is TGTGCCAGCAGCTTAGTATCGGGGCGGGGGAGCTACGAGCAGTACTTC. Residues: CASSLVSGRGSYEQYF.